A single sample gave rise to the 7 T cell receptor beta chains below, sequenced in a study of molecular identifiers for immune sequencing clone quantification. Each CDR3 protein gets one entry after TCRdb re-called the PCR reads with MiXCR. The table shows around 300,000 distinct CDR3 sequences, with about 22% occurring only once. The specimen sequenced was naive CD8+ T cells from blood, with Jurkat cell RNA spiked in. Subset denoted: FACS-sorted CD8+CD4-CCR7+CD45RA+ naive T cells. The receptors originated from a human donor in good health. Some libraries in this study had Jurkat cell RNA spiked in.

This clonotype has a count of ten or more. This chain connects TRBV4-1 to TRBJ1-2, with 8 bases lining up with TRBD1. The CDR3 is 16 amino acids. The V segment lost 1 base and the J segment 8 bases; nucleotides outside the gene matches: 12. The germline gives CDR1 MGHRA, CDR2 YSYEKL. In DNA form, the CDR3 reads TGCGCCAGCAGCCAAGCGGTTGGACAGGGCGGTTTGGGCTACACCTTC. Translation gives CASSQAVGQGGLGYTF.

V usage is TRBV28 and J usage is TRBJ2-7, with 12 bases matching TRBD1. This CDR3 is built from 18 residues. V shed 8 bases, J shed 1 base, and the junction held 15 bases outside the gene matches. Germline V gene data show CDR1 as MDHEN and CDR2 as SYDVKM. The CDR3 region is CASRSPGQGAFRSYEQYF. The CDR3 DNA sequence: TGTGCCAGCCGTTCACCGGGACAGGGGGCTTTTCGGTCCTACGAGCAGTACTTC. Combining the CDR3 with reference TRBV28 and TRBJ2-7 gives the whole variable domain DVKVTQSSRYLVKRTGEKVFLECVQDMDHENMFWYRQDPGLGLRLIYFSYDVKMKEKGDIPEGYSVSREKKERFSLILESASTNQTSMYLCASRSPGQGAFRSYEQYFGPGTRLTVT.

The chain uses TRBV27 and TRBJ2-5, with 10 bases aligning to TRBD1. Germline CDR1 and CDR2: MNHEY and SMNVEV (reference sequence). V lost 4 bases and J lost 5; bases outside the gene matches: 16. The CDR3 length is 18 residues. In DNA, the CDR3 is TGTGCCAGCAGTTCGAACCCCGGGACAGGGGTTTTGGAGGAGACCCAGTACTTC. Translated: CASSSNPGTGVLEETQYF.

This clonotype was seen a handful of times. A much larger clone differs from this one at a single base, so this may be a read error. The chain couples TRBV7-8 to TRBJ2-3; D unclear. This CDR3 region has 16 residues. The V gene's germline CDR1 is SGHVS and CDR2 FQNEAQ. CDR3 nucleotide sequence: TGTGCCAGCAGCCCCTCAAGGACCGAATACACAGCTACGCAGTATTTT. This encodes CASSPSRTEYTATQYF.

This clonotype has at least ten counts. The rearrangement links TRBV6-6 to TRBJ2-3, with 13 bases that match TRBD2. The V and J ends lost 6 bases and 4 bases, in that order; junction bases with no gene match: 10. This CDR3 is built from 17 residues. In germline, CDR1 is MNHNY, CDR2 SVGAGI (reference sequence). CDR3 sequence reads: CASSPRLAGGLADTQYF. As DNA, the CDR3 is TGTGCCAGCAGCCCGAGACTAGCGGGAGGTTTGGCAGATACGCAGTATTTT.

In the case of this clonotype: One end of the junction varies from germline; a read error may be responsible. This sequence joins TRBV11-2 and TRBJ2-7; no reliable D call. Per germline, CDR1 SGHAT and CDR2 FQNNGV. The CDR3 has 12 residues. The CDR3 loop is CASSLPSYEQCF. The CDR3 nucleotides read TGTGCCAGCAGCTTACCATCCTACGAGCAGTGCTTC.

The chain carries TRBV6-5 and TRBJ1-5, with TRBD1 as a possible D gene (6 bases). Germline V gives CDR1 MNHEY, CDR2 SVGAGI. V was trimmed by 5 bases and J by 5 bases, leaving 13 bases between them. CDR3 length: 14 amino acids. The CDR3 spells CASSPLGGHQPQHF. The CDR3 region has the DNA TGTGCCAGCAGTCCCCTTGGGGGGCATCAGCCCCAGCATTTT.